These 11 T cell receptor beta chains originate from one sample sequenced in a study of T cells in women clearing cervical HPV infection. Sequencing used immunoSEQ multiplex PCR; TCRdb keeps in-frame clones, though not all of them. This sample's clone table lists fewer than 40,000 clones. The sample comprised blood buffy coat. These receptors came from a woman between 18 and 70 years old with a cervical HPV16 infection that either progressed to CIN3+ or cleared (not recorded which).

CDR3 bases read: TGTGCCAGCAGCCGGGGACAGGGAACTAATGAG. This codes for CASSRGQGTNE. The whole CDR3 reads CASSRGQGTNEQFF. The chain has TRBV11-3 and TRBJ2-1, with TRBD1 matching over 9 bases. The read stops 3 residues short of the end of the CDR3; the missing end is completed from the germline J gene. J gave up 7 bases and V 5 bases, and 6 bases lay outside the gene matches. This CDR3 is 14 amino acids long. Germline V gene lookup returns CDR1 SGHNT and CDR2 YENEEA.

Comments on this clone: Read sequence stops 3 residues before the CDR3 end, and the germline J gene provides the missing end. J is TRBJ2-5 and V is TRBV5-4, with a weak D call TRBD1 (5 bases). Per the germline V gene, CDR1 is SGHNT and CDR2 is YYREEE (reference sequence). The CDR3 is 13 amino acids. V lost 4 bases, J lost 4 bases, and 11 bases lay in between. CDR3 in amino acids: CASSGTRVETQYF. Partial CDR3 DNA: TGTGCCAGCAGCGGAACCAGGGTAGAGACC. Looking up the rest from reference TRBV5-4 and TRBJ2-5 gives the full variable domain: ETGVTQSPTHLIKTRGQQVTLRCSSQSGHNTVSWYQQALGQGPQFIFQYYREEENGRGNFPPRFSGLQFPNYSSELNVNALELDDSALYLCASSGTRVETQYFGPGTRLLVL.

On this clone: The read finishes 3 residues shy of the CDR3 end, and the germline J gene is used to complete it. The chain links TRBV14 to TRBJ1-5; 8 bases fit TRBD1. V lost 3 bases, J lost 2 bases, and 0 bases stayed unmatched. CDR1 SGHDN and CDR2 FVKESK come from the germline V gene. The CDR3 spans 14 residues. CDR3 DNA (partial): TGTGCCAGCAGCCAGACAGGGGGCAATCAGCCC. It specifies CASSQTGGNQP. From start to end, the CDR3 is CASSQTGGNQPQHF.

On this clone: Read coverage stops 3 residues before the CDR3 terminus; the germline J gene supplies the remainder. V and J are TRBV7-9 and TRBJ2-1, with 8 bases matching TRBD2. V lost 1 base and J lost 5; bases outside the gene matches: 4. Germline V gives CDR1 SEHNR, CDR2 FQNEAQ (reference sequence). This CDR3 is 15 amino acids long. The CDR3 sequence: CASSLVVAGNNEQFF. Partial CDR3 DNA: TGTGCCAGCAGCTTAGTTGTAGCGGGAAACAATGAG.

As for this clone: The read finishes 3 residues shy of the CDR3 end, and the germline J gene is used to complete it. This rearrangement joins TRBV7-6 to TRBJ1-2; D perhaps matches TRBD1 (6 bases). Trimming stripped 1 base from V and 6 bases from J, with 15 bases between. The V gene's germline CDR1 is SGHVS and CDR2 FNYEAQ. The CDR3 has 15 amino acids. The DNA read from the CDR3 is TGTGCCAGCAGCTTAGAGGGGGGGAGTGTTAATGGC. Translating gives CASSLEGGSVNG. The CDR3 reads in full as CASSLEGGSVNGYTF.

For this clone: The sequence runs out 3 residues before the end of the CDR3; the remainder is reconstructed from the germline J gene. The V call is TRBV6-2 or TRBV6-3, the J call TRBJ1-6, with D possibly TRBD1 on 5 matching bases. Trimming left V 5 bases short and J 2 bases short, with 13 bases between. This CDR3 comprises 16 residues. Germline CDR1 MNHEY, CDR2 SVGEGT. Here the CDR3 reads CASSPQGRTYNSPLHF. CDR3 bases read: TGTGCCAGCAGTCCCCAGGGCCGAACCTATAATTCACCC.

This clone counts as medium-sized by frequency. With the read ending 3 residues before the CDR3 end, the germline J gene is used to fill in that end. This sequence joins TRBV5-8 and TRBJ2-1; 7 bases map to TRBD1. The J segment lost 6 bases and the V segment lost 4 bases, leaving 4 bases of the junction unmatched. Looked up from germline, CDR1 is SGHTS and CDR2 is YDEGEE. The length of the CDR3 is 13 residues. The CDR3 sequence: CASSEYRGNEQFF. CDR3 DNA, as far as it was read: TGTGCCAGCAGCGAATACAGGGGCAATGAG.

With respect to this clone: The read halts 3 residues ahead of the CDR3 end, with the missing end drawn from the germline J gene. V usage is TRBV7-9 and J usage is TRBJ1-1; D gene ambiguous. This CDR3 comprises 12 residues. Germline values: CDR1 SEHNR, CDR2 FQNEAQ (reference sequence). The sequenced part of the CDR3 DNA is TGTGCCAGCAGCCTCGGACTGACCGAA. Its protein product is CASSLGLTE. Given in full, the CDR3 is CASSLGLTEAFF. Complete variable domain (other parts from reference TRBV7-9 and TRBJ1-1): DTGVSQNPRHKITKRGQNVTFRCDPISEHNRLYWYRQTLGQGPEFLTYFQNEAQLEKSRLLSDRFSAERPKGSFSTLEIQRTEQGDSAMYLCASSLGLTEAFFGQGTRLTVV.

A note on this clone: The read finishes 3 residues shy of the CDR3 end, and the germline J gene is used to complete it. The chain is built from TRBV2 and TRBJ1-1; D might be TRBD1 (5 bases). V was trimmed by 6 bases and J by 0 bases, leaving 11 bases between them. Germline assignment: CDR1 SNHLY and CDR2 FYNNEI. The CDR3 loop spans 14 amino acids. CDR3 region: CASSLTGVNTEAFF. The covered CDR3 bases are TGTGCCAGCAGCCTAACGGGGGTGAACACTGAA.

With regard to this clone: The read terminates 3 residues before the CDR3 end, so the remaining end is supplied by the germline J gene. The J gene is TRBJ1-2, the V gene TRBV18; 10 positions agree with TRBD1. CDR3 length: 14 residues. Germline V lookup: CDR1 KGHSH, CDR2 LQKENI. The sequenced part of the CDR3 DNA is TGTGCCAGCTCAAGGACAGGGGGAAAGGACGAC. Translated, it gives CASSRTGGKDD. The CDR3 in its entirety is CASSRTGGKDDYTF.

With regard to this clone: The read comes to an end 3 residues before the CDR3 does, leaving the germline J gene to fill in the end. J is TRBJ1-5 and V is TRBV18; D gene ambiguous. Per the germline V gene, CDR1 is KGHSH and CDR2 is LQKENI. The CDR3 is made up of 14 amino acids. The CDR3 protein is CASSPPAGTDPQHF. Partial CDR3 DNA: TGTGCCAGCTCACCACCAGCGGGCACAGATCCC.